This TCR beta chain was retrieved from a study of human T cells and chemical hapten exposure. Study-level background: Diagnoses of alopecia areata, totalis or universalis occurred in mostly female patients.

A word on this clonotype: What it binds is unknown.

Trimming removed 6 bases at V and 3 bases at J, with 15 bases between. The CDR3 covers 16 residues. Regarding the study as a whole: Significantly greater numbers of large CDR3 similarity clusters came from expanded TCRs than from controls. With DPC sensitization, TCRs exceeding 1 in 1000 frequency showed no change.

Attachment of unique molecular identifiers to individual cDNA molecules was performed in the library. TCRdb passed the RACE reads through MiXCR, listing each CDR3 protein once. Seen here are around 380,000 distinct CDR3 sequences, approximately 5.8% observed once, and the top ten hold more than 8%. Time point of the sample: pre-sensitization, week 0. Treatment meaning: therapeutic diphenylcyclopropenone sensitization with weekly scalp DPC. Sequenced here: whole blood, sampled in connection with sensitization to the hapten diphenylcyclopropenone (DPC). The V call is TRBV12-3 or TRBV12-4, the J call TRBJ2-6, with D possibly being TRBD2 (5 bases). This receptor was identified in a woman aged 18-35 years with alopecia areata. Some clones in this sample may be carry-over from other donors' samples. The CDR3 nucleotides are TGTGCCAGCAGCAGAGAGGGAGTGGTTGGGGCCAACGTCCTGACTTTC. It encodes CASSREGVVGANVLTF.